The next 22 T cell receptor beta chains were all read from a single sample in a study of T cell repertoires in cytomegalovirus infection. TCRdb itself ran the reads through MiXCR, one entry per CDR3 protein. The sample holds about 220,000 distinct CDR3 sequences, roughly 34% seen once. No cognate antigen is known for these TCRs. Sample: CD8+ T cells from cultured PBMCs, taken from culture after CMV antigen stimulation. The receptors stem from a human donor in good health (CMV status not recorded). Some clones in this sample may be carry-over from other donors' samples.

The CDR3 DNA sequence: TGTGCCAGCAACGAGTGGGGTGGGGGCCTTCTCCCCCAAGAGACCCAGTACTTC. Amino acids: CASNEWGGGLLPQETQYF. The gene calls are TRBV11-2 and TRBJ2-5; maybe TRBD1 (6 bases). The V end lost 7 bases, the J end lost 1 base, and 25 bases lay between the germline ends. CDR1 is SGHAT, CDR2 FQNNGV, per germline. This CDR3 region has 18 residues.

J is TRBJ2-4 and V is TRBV29-1; no definite D call. The CDR3 contains 13 residues. Germline V gene lookup returns CDR1 SQVTM and CDR2 ANQGSEA. Trimming took off 4 bases at V and 7 bases at J, with 14 bases between the two ends. The CDR3 is CSVATDRVNIQYF. The CDR3 region has the DNA TGCAGCGTTGCTACGGATAGAGTGAACATTCAGTACTTC.

The chain couples TRBV6-1 to TRBJ2-1; tentatively, D is TRBD1 (6 bases). Germline CDR1 is MNHNS and CDR2 is SASEGT. This CDR3 has 15 amino acids. V lost 3 bases and J 9 bases, leaving 18 bases between the germline ends. In DNA, the CDR3 is TGTGCCAGCAGTGACACTCACAGGGTAGGGGGTGAGCAGTTCTTC. Residues: CASSDTHRVGGEQFF.

The genes are TRBV3-1 and TRBJ2-5; a possible D gene is TRBD2 (7 bases). The CDR3 runs to 16 residues. Trimming cost V 1 base and J 5 bases, with 17 bases left between them. Germline CDR1 reads LGHDT; CDR2 reads YNNKEL (reference sequence). CDR3 loop: CASSQGDRGGRETQYF. CDR3 coding DNA: TGTGCCAGCAGCCAAGGTGATAGGGGGGGCCGGGAGACCCAGTACTTC.

This clonotype was observed many times. The chain joins TRBV12-3 or TRBV12-4 to TRBJ1-2; D possibly corresponds to TRBD1 (6 bases). This CDR3 region has 13 residues. Trimming cost V 6 bases and J 1 base, with 9 bases left between them. The CDR3 nucleotides read TGTGCCAGCAGCCCCAGGGGTAACTATGGCTACACCTTC. Protein sequence: CASSPRGNYGYTF.

As concerns this clonotype: The conserved closing phenylalanine or tryptophan is absent in this CDR3, likely reflecting a read error. The chain employs TRBV7-8 and TRBJ1-5; D gene uncertain. Per germline, CDR1 SGHVS and CDR2 FQNEAQ. CDR3 length: 16 amino acids. CDR3 in amino acids: CASSPGYYPGNQPQHC. The CDR3 DNA follows: TGTGCAAGCAGCCCAGGATACTACCCGGGCAATCAGCCCCAGCATTGT.

The J gene is TRBJ1-6, the V gene TRBV5-4; 7 nucleotides match TRBD1. Per the germline V gene, CDR1 is SGHNT and CDR2 is YYREEE (reference sequence). The CDR3 contains 15 residues. V was clipped by 0 bases and J by 6 bases; unmatched bases: 3. The CDR3 loop is CASSLGGTANSPLHF. As DNA, the CDR3 is TGTGCCAGCAGCTTGGGGGGGACAGCTAATTCACCCCTCCACTTT. The whole variable domain, filled in from reference TRBV5-4 and TRBJ1-6, reads ETGVTQSPTHLIKTRGQQVTLRCSSQSGHNTVSWYQQALGQGPQFIFQYYREEENGRGNFPPRFSGLQFPNYSSELNVNALELDDSALYLCASSLGGTANSPLHFGNGTRLTVT.

The chain couples TRBV28 to TRBJ2-1; possibly TRBD1 or TRBD2 for D (5 bases each). In germline, CDR1 is MDHEN, CDR2 SYDVKM. CDR3 length: 15 amino acids. The V end was cut by 4 bases, the J end by 3 bases, with 13 bases between. CDR3: CASSSGQMGYNEQFF. The CDR3 region has the DNA TGTGCCAGCAGTTCGGGGCAGATGGGCTACAATGAGCAGTTCTTC.

This clonotype was seen a handful of times. This chain links TRBV4-1 with TRBJ2-7; 8 bases align to TRBD2. With V trimmed by 5 bases and J by 0 bases, 9 bases remained unmatched. The germline V gene has CDR1 MGHRA and CDR2 YSYEKL. The CDR3 contains 16 residues. The CDR3 here is CASSGLAGLSSYEQYF. The CDR3 coding sequence is TGCGCCAGCAGCGGGCTAGCGGGTCTGAGCTCCTACGAGCAGTACTTC.

This clonotype has just a few counts. The rearrangement links TRBV5-5 to TRBJ2-2; the D gene is possibly TRBD2 (6 bases). The CDR3 extends over 16 amino acids. Deletions cut 4 bases from V and 5 bases from J, with 18 bases between. Germline V gene sequence: CDR1 SGHKS, CDR2 YYEKEE (reference sequence). Written as DNA, the CDR3 is TGTGCCAGCAGCGCGCTATGGTGGAGGGCGACCGGGGAGCTGTTTTTT. Protein product: CASSALWWRATGELFF.

This chain connects TRBV27 to TRBJ2-3, with 8 bases that match TRBD2. Trimming removed 4 bases from V and 4 bases from J; junction bases left unmatched: 4. The CDR3 loop spans 14 amino acids. Germline V CDR1 and CDR2: MNHEY, SMNVEV (reference sequence). The CDR3 sequence is CASSSSGRADTQYF. DNA of the CDR3: TGTGCCAGCAGTTCCAGCGGGAGAGCAGATACGCAGTATTTT.

The rearrangement joins TRBV2 to TRBJ2-5, with TRBD1 matching over 8 bases. Germline assignment: CDR1 SNHLY and CDR2 FYNNEI. There are 17 residues in the CDR3. Losses at the gene ends were 6 bases for V and 5 bases for J; bases not matched to a gene: 17. The CDR3: CASSEPRQGSPLETQYF. CDR3 in DNA: TGTGCCAGCAGCGAACCCAGACAGGGGTCCCCCCTGGAGACCCAGTACTTC.

V gene TRBV7-2 combines with J gene TRBJ1-6; D not resolved. CDR1 and CDR2 (germline): SGHTA, FQGNSA. CDR3 length equals 16 residues. Deletions cut 1 base from V and 3 bases from J, with 10 bases between. CDR3 protein: CASSLGAYRYNSPLHF. DNA of the CDR3: TGTGCCAGCAGCTTAGGGGCCTACCGCTATAATTCACCCCTCCACTTT.

This chain links TRBV19 with TRBJ2-7, with 8 positions matching TRBD2. V shed 11 bases and J 0 bases; nucleotides not matched to a gene: 15. From germline, CDR1 is LNHDA and CDR2 SQIVND (reference sequence). This CDR3 is 16 amino acids long. The DNA for the CDR3 is TGTGCCCAACCCTCGGGGGGGATCTACCTCTCCTACGAGCAGTACTTC. Amino acids: CAQPSGGIYLSYEQYF. The variable domain in full, with the rest retrieved from reference TRBV19 and TRBJ2-7, is DGGITQSPKYLFRKEGQNVTLSCEQNLNHDAMYWYRQDPGQGLRLIYYSQIVNDFQKGDIAEGYSVSREKKESFPLTVTSAQKNPTAFYLCAQPSGGIYLSYEQYFGPGTRLTVT.

The V and J genes are TRBV7-8 and TRBJ2-7, with TRBD1 matching 7 bases. V was clipped by 4 bases and J by 4 bases; unmatched bases: 10. In germline, CDR1 is SGHVS, CDR2 FQNEAQ. This CDR3 contains 15 residues. CDR3 DNA: TGTGCCAGCAGCTCGTCCACAGGGGTAAGGTACGAGCAGTACTTC. Translated: CASSSSTGVRYEQYF.

The chain is built from TRBV10-3 and TRBJ1-1, with D possibly being TRBD1 (6 bases). There are 15 residues in the CDR3. The V end lost 3 bases, the J end lost 3 bases, and 14 bases lay between the germline ends. The germline V gene encodes CDR1 ENHRY and CDR2 SYGVKD. In DNA, the CDR3 is TGTGCCATCAGTGATTTACAGGGTAAGGACACTGAAGCTTTCTTT. Residues: CAISDLQGKDTEAFF.

This clonotype was seen only a few times. The chain employs TRBV7-9 and TRBJ1-1; TRBD1 agrees at 8 bases. J lost 5 bases, V lost 3 bases, and 11 bases had no gene match. The CDR3 sequence is 16 residues long. Germline assignment: CDR1 SEHNR and CDR2 FQNEAQ (reference sequence). CDR3 bases: TGTGCCAGCAGCTTTCCGGGACAGGAGGGTGGGACTGAAGCTTTCTTT. This gives the protein CASSFPGQEGGTEAFF.

In its sample, this clonotype was seen many times. The V and J genes are TRBV7-2 and TRBJ2-1, with D maybe TRBD2 (6 bases). With 5 bases removed from V and 10 bases from J, the gap between germline ends came to 15 bases. The CDR3 covers 13 residues. From germline, CDR1 is SGHTA and CDR2 FQGNSA. This CDR3 is CASSPGLVTEQFF. The DNA of the CDR3 is TGTGCCAGCAGCCCGGGACTCGTTACGGAGCAGTTCTTC. Full variable domain (rest looked up from reference TRBV7-2 and TRBJ2-1): GAGVSQSPSNKVTEKGKDVELRCDPISGHTALYWYRQSLGQGLEFLIYFQGNSAPDKSGLPSDRFSAERTGGSVSTLTIQRTQQEDSAVYLCASSPGLVTEQFFGPGTRLTVL.

In this sample, this clonotype turned up a few times. CDR3 bases: TGTGCCAGCAGCCCTCCCCTCCTTCGGGAGACCCAGTACTTC. Protein sequence: CASSPPLLRETQYF. V usage is TRBV28 and J usage is TRBJ2-5; D is uncertain. The V end lost 6 bases, the J end lost 5 bases, and 16 bases lay between the germline ends. Germline-derived CDR1 and CDR2 are MDHEN and SYDVKM. The CDR3 length is 14 residues.

The CDR3 reads CASRTSGLYNEQFF. CDR3 nucleotides: TGCGCCAGCCGGACTAGCGGCCTCTACAATGAGCAGTTCTTC. V gene TRBV5-1 combines with J gene TRBJ2-1; 10 bases align to TRBD2. The CDR3 contains 14 residues. Germline-derived CDR1 and CDR2 are SGHRS and YFSETQ. V dropped 7 bases and J dropped 3; count of bases not matched to a gene: 4.

The rearrangement uses TRBV25-1 and TRBJ2-1, with 9 bases lining up with TRBD2. The CDR3 loop spans 17 amino acids. With 2 bases clipped from V and 8 bases from J, the junction kept 13 bases outside the gene matches. Germline CDR1 and CDR2: MGHDK and SYGVNS. Here the CDR3 reads CASSERGAGGGLDEQFF. CDR3 nucleotide sequence: TGTGCCAGCAGTGAACGGGGAGCGGGAGGTGGTTTGGATGAGCAGTTCTTC.

This clonotype was observed a few times. The J gene is TRBJ2-1, the V gene TRBV5-1; the match to TRBD2 covers 10 bases. The CDR3 is 15 residues long. In germline, CDR1 is SGHRS, CDR2 YFSETQ. V gave up 3 bases and J gave up 3 bases; unmatched junction bases: 3. Written as DNA, the CDR3 is TGCGCCAGCAGCTCGACTAGCGGGCACTACAATGAGCAGTTCTTC. Its translation: CASSSTSGHYNEQFF.